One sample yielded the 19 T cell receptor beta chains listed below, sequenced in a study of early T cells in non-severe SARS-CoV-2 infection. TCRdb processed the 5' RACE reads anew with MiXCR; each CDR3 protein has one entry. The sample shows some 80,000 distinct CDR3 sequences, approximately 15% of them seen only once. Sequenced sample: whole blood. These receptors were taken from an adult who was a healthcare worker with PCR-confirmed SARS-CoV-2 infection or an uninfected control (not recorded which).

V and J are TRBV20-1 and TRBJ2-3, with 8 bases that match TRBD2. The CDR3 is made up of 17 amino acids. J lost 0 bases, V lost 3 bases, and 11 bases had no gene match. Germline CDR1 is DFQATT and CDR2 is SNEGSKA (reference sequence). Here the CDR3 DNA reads TGCAGTGCTAGGTTTAGAGCCGGCGGGGGGAGCACAGATACGCAGTATTTT. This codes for CSARFRAGGGSTDTQYF.

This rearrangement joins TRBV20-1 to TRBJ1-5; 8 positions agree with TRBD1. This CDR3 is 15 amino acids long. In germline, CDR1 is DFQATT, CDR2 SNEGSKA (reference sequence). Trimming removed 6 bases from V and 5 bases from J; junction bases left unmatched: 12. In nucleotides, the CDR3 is TGCAGTGCCGCCGTTACAGGGGGAGGAGATCAGCCCCAGCATTTT. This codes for CSAAVTGGGDQPQHF.

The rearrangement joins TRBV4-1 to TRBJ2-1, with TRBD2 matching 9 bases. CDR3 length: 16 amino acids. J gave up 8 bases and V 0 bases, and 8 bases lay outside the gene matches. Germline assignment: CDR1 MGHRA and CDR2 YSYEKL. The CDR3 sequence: CASSQDWAGGTDEQFF. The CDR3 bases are TGCGCCAGCAGCCAAGATTGGGCGGGGGGGACGGATGAGCAGTTCTTC.

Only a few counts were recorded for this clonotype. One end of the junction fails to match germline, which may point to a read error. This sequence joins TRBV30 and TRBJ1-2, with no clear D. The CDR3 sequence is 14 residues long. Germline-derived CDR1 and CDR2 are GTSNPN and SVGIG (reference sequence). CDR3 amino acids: CAWSVLGAGAPEAF. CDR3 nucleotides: TGTGCCTGGAGTGTACTTGGTGCGGGCGCTCCGGAGGCCTTC.

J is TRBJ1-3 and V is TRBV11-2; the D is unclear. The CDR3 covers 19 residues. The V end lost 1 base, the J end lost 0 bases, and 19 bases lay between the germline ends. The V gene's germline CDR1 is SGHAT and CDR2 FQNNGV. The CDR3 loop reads CASSLVGGGGTFSGNTIYF. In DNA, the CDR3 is TGTGCCAGCAGCTTAGTTGGAGGCGGCGGAACTTTCTCTGGAAACACCATATATTTT.

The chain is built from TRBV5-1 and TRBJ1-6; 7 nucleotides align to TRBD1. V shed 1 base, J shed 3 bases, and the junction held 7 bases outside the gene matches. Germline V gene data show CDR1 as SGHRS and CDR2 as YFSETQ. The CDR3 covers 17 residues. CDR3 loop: CASSLSWPGGYNSPLHF. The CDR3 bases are TGCGCCAGCAGCTTGAGTTGGCCAGGGGGCTATAATTCACCCCTCCACTTT.

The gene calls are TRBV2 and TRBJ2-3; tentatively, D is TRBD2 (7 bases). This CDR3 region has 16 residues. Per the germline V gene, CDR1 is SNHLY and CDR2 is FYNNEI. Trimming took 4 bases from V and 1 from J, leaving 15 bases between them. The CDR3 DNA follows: TGTGCCAGCAGTGCTTTGGGAGGGGGGGGCACAGATACGCAGTATTTT. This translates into CASSALGGGGTDTQYF.

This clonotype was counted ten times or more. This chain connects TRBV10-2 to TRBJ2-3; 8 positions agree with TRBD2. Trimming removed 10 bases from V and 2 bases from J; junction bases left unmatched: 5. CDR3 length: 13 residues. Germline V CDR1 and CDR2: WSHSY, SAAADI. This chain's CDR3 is CATKRGPTDTQYF. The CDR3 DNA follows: TGCGCCACCAAGCGGGGGCCCACAGATACGCAGTATTTT.

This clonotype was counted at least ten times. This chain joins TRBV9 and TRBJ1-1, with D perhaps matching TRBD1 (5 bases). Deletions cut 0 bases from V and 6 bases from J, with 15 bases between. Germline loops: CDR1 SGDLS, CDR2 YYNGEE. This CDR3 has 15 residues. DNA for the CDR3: TGTGCCAGCAGCGTAGGGGGCCGGGCCCGAGCTGAAGCTTTCTTT. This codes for CASSVGGRARAEAFF.

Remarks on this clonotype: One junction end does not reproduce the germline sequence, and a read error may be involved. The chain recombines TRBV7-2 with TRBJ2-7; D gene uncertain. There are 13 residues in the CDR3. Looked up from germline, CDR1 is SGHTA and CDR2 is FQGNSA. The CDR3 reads CASSPAISYEQHF. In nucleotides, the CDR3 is TGTGCCAGCAGTCCAGCAATCTCCTACGAGCAGCACTTC.

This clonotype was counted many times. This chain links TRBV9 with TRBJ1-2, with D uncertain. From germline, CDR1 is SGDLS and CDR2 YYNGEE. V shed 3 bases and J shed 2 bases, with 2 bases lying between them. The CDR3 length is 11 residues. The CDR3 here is CASSGNYGYTF. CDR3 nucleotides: TGTGCCAGCAGCGGCAACTATGGCTACACCTTC.

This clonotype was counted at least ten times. CDR3 sequence (DNA): TGTGCCAGCAGCGTAGGGGATAAGTACGAGCAGTACTTC. Translated, it gives CASSVGDKYEQYF. The J gene is TRBJ2-7, the V gene TRBV9; no clear D. In germline, CDR1 is SGDLS, CDR2 YYNGEE. V dropped 0 bases and J dropped 4 bases, with 8 bases sitting between them. The CDR3 has 13 amino acids. The variable domain in full, with the rest retrieved from reference TRBV9 and TRBJ2-7, is DSGVTQTPKHLITATGQRVTLRCSPRSGDLSVYWYQQSLDQGLQFLIQYYNGEERAKGNILERFSAQQFPDLHSELNLSSLELGDSALYFCASSVGDKYEQYFGPGTRLTVT.

DNA of the CDR3: TGCAGTGCTAGAGATGGCGGGACAGGGGGATTCAATGAGCAGTTCTTC. Its protein product is CSARDGGTGGFNEQFF. The chain recombines TRBV20-1 with TRBJ2-1; 11 bases match TRBD1. The V gene's germline CDR1 is DFQATT and CDR2 SNEGSKA (reference sequence). This CDR3 spans 16 amino acids. V was pared by 0 bases and J by 6 bases, with 7 bases of the junction left unmatched.

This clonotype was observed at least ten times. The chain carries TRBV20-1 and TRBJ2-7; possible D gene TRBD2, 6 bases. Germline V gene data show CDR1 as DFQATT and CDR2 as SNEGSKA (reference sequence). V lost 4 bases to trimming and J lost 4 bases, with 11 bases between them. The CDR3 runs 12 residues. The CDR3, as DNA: TGCAGTGCTACCGGAGGGTCATACGAGCAGTACTTC. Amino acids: CSATGGSYEQYF.

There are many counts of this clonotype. The CDR3 DNA sequence: TGCGCCAGCAGCTTAGGGGACTATTCAAATGAGCAGTTCTTC. It codes for CASSLGDYSNEQFF. The chain uses TRBV5-1 and TRBJ2-1; 7 nucleotides line up with TRBD2. The length of the CDR3 is 14 residues. CDR1 is SGHRS, CDR2 YFSETQ, per germline. J lost 7 bases, V lost 2 bases, and 6 bases had no gene match.

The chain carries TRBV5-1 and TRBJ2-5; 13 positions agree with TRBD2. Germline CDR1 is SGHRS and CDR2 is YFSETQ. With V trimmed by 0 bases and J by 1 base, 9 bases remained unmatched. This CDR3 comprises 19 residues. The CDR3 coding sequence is TGCGCCAGCAGCTTGGCACGGACTAGCGGGGGCTGGGCCCAAGAGACCCAGTACTTC. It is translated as CASSLARTSGGWAQETQYF.

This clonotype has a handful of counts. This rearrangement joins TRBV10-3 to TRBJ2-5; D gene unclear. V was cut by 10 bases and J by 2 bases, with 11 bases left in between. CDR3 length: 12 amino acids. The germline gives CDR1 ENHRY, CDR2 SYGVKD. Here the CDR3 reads CATGREQETQYF. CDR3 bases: TGTGCCACCGGTAGGGAACAAGAGACCCAGTACTTC.

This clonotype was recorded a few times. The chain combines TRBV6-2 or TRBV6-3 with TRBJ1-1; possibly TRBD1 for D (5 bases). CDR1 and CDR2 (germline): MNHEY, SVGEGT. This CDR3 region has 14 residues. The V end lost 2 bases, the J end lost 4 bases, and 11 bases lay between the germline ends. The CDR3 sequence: CASSYGGRATEAFF. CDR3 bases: TGTGCCAGCAGTTACGGGGGACGGGCCACTGAAGCTTTCTTT.

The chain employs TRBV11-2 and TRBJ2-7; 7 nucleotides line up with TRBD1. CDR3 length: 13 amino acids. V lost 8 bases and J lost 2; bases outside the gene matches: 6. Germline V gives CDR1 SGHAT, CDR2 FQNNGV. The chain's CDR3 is CASGTAVPYEQYF. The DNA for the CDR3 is TGTGCCAGCGGGACAGCCGTTCCCTACGAGCAGTACTTC. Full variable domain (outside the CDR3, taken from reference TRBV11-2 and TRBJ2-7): EAGVAQSPRYKIIEKRQSVAFWCNPISGHATLYWYQQILGQGPKLLIQFQNNGVVDDSQLPKDRFSAERLKGVDSTLKIQPAKLEDSAVYLCASGTAVPYEQYFGPGTRLTVT.